This paragraph reports one TCR beta chain. The target of this receptor is not known. There are no base qualities to consult, and no much larger clone falls within one base. In the germline V gene, CDR1 corresponds to MNHNS and CDR2 to SASEGT. V and J are trimmed by 9 bases and 7 bases, and the gene matches miss 5 bases of the junction. Taken from cysteine to phenylalanine, the CDR3 has 13 residues. The kept DNA is CDR3 alone, 39 bases in frame from the first base. The immunoSEQ Assay, a bias-controlled multiplex PCR, was used to amplify TCRbeta CDR3 regions from genomic DNA. For the original study's pipeline: Nucleated cell counts per sample were estimated from amplification of reference gene primers within the assay. Sequence reads were collapsed and filtered to measure the absolute abundance of every unique TCRbeta CDR3 rearrangement. For each sample, productive Simpson clonality was calculated as the square root of Simpson's diversity index across productive rearrangements. TCRdb limited this immuneACCESS table to in-frame rearrangements with V and J called. A share of clones is missing; checked studies link under half to unresolved V genes, and the rest is unexplained. For V, J and clone size, that table is used; D and trimming come from the DNA. This sample holds 200,000 to 300,000 clones; approximately 86% were observed only once. The ten top clones hold under 9% of the sample.

The collaborating institutions used their own protocols to collect whole blood in K2EDTA tubes. For TCRbeta analysis, collaborator samples were shipped as frozen whole blood, as isolated PBMCs, or as DNA extracted from either sample type. The data were taken from a study of blood T cell repertoires in COVID-19 (dated by TCRdb to about 2020). General notes on the study: Samples covering the acute and convalescent phases of COVID-19 were provided by collaborators in the United States, Italy and Spain. The material from the prospective study consisted of cDNA or gDNA derived from T cells, B-cell-depleted T cells, or PBMCs. The dataset comprised deeply sampled blood TCRbeta repertoires from subjects exposed to, actively infected with, or recovered from COVID-19. HLA class I and class II types, where available, came from metadata supplied by the sample provider rather than from assay-based typing. The sample metadata nearly always contained a de-identified subject ID, COVID-19 status, age in years and sex. The repertoires were released in a freely available public database meant as a resource for research on the immune response to SARS-CoV-2. Samples were obtained from the ongoing ImmuneRACE study (first 160 participants) and from over a thousand subjects provided by 6 global collaborators. Overall results and qualifications from the work: How much clinical and demographic metadata was included differed by source and by participant, and the metadata was provided uncurated.

Sequenced material: peripheral blood. This TCR derives from a woman in her 70s with active or convalescent COVID-19. The sequence is built from TRBV6-1 and TRBJ1-6; TRBD1 aligns with 8 central bases. The DNA sequence reads TGTGCCAGTCTGGACAGGGAGAATTCACCCCTCCACTTT. This gives the protein CASLDRENSPLHF.